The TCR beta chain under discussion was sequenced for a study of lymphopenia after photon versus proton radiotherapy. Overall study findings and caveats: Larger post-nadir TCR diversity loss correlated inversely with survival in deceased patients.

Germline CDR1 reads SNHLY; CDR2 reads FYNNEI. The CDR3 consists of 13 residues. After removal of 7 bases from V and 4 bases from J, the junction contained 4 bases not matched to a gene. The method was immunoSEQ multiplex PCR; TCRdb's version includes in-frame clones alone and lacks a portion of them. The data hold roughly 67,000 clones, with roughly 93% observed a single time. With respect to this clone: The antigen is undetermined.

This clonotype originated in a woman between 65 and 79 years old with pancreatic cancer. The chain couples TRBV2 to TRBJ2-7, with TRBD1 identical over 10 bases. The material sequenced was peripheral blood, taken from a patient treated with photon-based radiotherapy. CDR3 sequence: CASTRDRGYEQYF. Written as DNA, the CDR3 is TGTGCCAGCACACGGGACAGGGGTTACGAGCAGTACTTC.